This T cell receptor beta chain was captured in a study of T cells in Graves' hyperthyroidism and ophthalmopathy (dated by TCRdb to the late 2010s). Study-level background: To identify distinguishing TCR V-J signatures, a discovery cohort of roughly 100 patients was used, comprising 43 with Graves' ophthalmopathy and roughly 60 with stable Graves' hyperthyroidism. Prospective prediction of ophthalmopathy was tested in an independent validation cohort of fewer than 20 hyperthyroidism patients and 17 patients who later progressed to ophthalmopathy. For training and testing, the 100 or so patients in the discovery cohort were randomly divided in a 7:3 ratio. In addition, the study compared T-cell repertoires in thyroid tissue and in blood from about 6 Graves' hyperthyroidism patients. Once sampling was done, hyperthyroidism patients were given methimazole at a starting dose of 30 mg daily, whereas ophthalmopathy patients were given high-dose intravenous methylprednisolone. The paper reports TCR Vbeta CDR3 sequencing of 140 or so peripheral blood samples: over 40 ophthalmopathy, about 75 hyperthyroidism and some 17 progressor patients.

The TCR beta CDR3 regions were amplified from the RNA transcripts. For the first round of RT-PCR on the TCR CDR3, the HTBI primer set was used together with the Qiagen OneStep RT-PCR kit. Libraries were constructed in a second round of multiplex PCR, after which size selection and purification were carried out. Sequencing of the libraries was done on an Illumina HiSeq2000 using paired-end 100 bp reads. In the authors' own workflow: SOAPnuke was used to process the raw data, with reads discarded if the reads contained adapters or uncalled bases, had a mean Phred below 15, or lacked an exact constant-primer or identifier match. COPE v1.2.5 was used to merge high-quality paired reads, and clonotypes were defined as unique nucleotide sequences. MiTCR v1.1 was used to align clonotypes to the IMGT TRBV, TRBD and TRBJ reference segments. Only V-J combinations with frequency above 0.0001, covering 99% to 99.2% of repertoires, were analysed. A TCS score was defined as the ratio between F50 (clonal expansion) and ExV (chaos), using BLOSUM62-based TCRdist between CDR3 peptides within each V-J. Welch's t-statistics and random forest reduced roughly 540 V-J features to 13, which were used in a naive Bayes classifier (R e1071). Thyroid-blood repertoire similarity was quantified with the Morisita-Horn index. The public reads were run again by TCRdb, first through fastp at Q25 and then through MiXCR, and only productive beta chains were kept. CDR3 protein duplicates are merged, each entry listing the most common genes and DNA. The V and J calls and clone size come from TCRdb's table, not from the authors' own analysis. The sample records roughly 500,000 distinct CDR3 sequences, roughly 46% of which are singletons. Over 15% of the sample is in the top ten clones.

Exclusion was applied to patients with uncontrolled infections, other autoimmune diseases, pregnancy or lactation. Diagnoses were based on clinical symptoms, serum thyroxine and TRAb, thyroid ultrasound and orbital computed tomography. Total RNA was extracted with Trizol reagent, and quality was checked on an Agilent 2100 Bioanalyzer. Only a few counts were recorded for this clonotype. Its antigen remains unidentified. Per-nucleotide qualities are absent, and no much larger clonotype sits a single base away. The germline V gene provides CDR1 SGHAT and CDR2 FQNNGV. Trimming at the junction amounts to 1 base on V and 10 bases on J, and the germline ends lie 7 bases apart. Spanning cysteine to phenylalanine, the CDR3 consists of 11 amino acids. CDR3 DNA is the only sequence kept; it has 33 bases, read in frame from the first base. Overall study results and their limits: A model built on a 13 V-J signature distinguished ophthalmopathy from stable hyperthyroidism, reaching 87.88% sensitivity and under 84% specificity in cross-validation and 80%/75% in testing. Most expanded thyroid clonotypes (frequency above 0.001) were also detected in blood, a finding suggesting that blood repertoires may reflect thyroid immune responses. Sample size was not statistically predetermined, and investigators were not blinded to group allocation. In validation, the model predicted progression to ophthalmopathy with over 60% sensitivity and about 72% specificity, a median of about 6 months before onset.

The rearrangement combines TRBV11-2 with TRBJ2-5; matching of 6 bases hints at TRBD2 as the D gene. Sequenced material: peripheral blood or thyroid tissue (not recorded which). The TCR was taken from an adult woman with Graves' disease, either hyperthyroidism or ophthalmopathy (not recorded which). The CDR3 protein: CASSLGGDQYF. The nucleotides are TGTGCCAGCAGCTTAGGGGGGGACCAGTACTTC.